This T cell receptor (beta chain) was identified in a study of T-cell reconstitution after alpha-beta-depleted transplantation in children. This CDR3 spans 15 amino acids. Trimming shortened V by 2 bases and J by 5 bases, and 16 bases separated the two germline ends. Study-wide findings and caveats: There were reportedly several hundred expanded graft clones from which alpha-beta T cells came about two months after transplant.

Molecular barcoding with unique molecular identifiers was used for the TCRbeta library. Using its own MiXCR run on the PCR reads, TCRdb lists one record per CDR3 protein. The table includes about a million distinct CDR3 sequences, less than 30% detected once. This clonotype turned up a few times. Its antigen is currently unknown. The sample here was PBMCs, mostly from graft donor cells, taken 360 days after TCRalphabeta/CD19-depleted stem cell transplant. This chain joins TRBV12-3 or TRBV12-4 and TRBJ2-7; a weak D match, TRBD2 (5 bases). The receptor was isolated from a boy under three years old who had a stem cell transplant for SCID, so the T cells may come from the graft donor. The CDR3 nucleotides read TGTGCCAGCAGTTTATTCCCAGTAGCGACGAACGAGCAGTACTTC. This encodes CASSLFPVATNEQYF.